A selection of T cell receptor beta chains follows, all from one sample in a study of T cell changes during pregnancy in multiple sclerosis. Assay: immunoSEQ multiplex PCR; the TCRdb copy retains only in-frame clones and omits some. The sample has nearly 110,000 clones, 91% seen once; the top ten hold around 1.6%. The specimen comprised peripheral blood, sampled before pregnancy. These receptor sequences come from a female donor with multiple sclerosis, enrolled in a pregnancy study. Both conserved end residues are part of each CDR3. A D gene is named only where the DNA matches it firmly. Size tells how often a clone was seen (once, few, many) or the class of an expanded clone, and some rows leave it out.

>TRBJ2-2|NA|NA|TRBV11-1
TGTGCCAGCAGCGCCCGACTGACGAACACCGGGGAGCTGTTTTTT
CASSARLTNTGELFF
>TRBJ2-3|once|NA|TRBV15
TGTGCCACCAGCAGAGATCTTATTAGGGAAGGGGCTAGCACAGATACGCAGTATTTT
CATSRDLIREGASTDTQYF
>TRBJ2-1|NA|NA|TRBV6-1
TGTGCCAGCAGTGAAGCGGAGGTTTTTATGGGGTCCTACAATGAGCAGTTCTTC
CASSEAEVFMGSYNEQFF
>TRBJ1-5|NA|NA|TRBV2
TGTGCCAGCGTTCGATGGGAGGGTGACAATCAGCCCCAGCATTTT
CASVRWEGDNQPQHF
>TRBJ2-7|once|NA|TRBV4-1
TGCGCCAGCAGCCCCGTCGGGGGTCGGGGCGAGCAGTACTTC
CASSPVGGRGEQYF
>TRBJ1-1|NA|NA|TRBV7-9
TGTGCCAGCAGCTCCAACCTCGACAGTATCACTGAAGCTTTCTTT
CASSSNLDSITEAFF
>TRBJ2-5|NA|NA|TRBV5-1
TGCGCCAGCAGCCAGCCGGACAGTTTCCAAGAGACCCAGTACTTC
CASSQPDSFQETQYF
>TRBJ2-1|NA|TRBD2|TRBV9
TGTGCCAGCAGCGATAGCGGGAGCCCGACTTACAATGAGCAGTTCTTC
CASSDSGSPTYNEQFF
>TRBJ2-1|NA|TRBD2|TRBV5-1
TGCGCCAGCAGCTCTAGCGGGGGGAGCTCCTACAATGAGCAGTTCTTC
CASSSSGGSSYNEQFF
>TRBJ2-3|NA|NA|TRBV5-1
TGCGCCAGCAGGTTACAGGGCGACCGCACAGATACGCAGTATTTT
CASRLQGDRTDTQYF
>TRBJ2-1|NA|NA|TRBV7-2
TGTGCCAGCGGCTGGGGGCACGAGTACAATGAGCAGTTCTTC
CASGWGHEYNEQFF
>TRBJ2-3|NA|NA|TRBV10-3
TGTGCCATCAGGGGGGCAGGCACAGATACGCAGTATTTT
CAIRGAGTDTQYF
>TRBJ2-7|once|NA|TRBV5-1
TGCGCCAGCAGTTTGGTCAGGGGAGACGAGCAGTACTTC
CASSLVRGDEQYF
>TRBJ1-2|NA|NA|TRBV20-1
TGCAGTGCTAGAGATGGTGGCGGCTACACCTTC
CSARDGGGYTF
>TRBJ2-2|NA|TRBD2|TRBV11-2
TGTGCCAGCAGCTTTGGAGCGGGGGGGCCTTTCGGGGAGCTGTTTTTT
CASSFGAGGPFGELFF
>TRBJ2-5|NA|TRBD2|TRBV5-1
TGCGCCAGCAGTTCGAGCGGGAATCAAGAGACCCAGTACTTC
CASSSSGNQETQYF
>TRBJ2-1|NA|TRBD2|TRBV5-4
TGTGCCAGCAGCTGGGGCCTTCTAGCGGGAGGCTACAATGAGCAGTTCTTC
CASSWGLLAGGYNEQFF
>TRBJ2-5|NA|NA|TRBV6-1
TGTGCCAGCAGTGAGAAGGAGCCCCAAGAGACCCAGTACTTC
CASSEKEPQETQYF
>TRBJ2-7|NA|TRBD1|TRBV7-9
TGTGCCAGCAGCTCCGGGACAGGGGGCAAGGGGGTCACCTACGAGCAGTACTTC
CASSSGTGGKGVTYEQYF
>TRBJ2-7|NA|TRBD2|TRBV5-5
TGTGCCAGCACCTTCTCCTACTTTCTGGGTAGCGGGAGGTACGAGCAGTACTTC
CASTFSYFLGSGRYEQYF
>TRBJ2-3|once|TRBD2|TRBV9
TGTGCCAGCAGCGCGGGGACTAGCGGGACAGATACGCAGTATTTT
CASSAGTSGTDTQYF
>TRBJ2-7|NA|NA|TRBV28
TGTGCCAGCAGAAAAGCAGGGGAGCAGTACTTC
CASRKAGEQYF
>TRBJ2-3|once|NA|TRBV2
TGTGCCAGCAGTGAACGTGGGGCGGGCACAGATACGCAGTATTTT
CASSERGAGTDTQYF